The text below deals with one TCR beta chain. This sample was taken from a study of OX40 agonist ivuxolimab in advanced cancers. Germline CDR1 is SGHTA and CDR2 is FQGNSA. The CDR3 loop spans 14 amino acids. The trim removed 5 bases at V and 2 bases at J, leaving 3 bases unmatched. Assay: immunoSEQ multiplex PCR; the TCRdb copy retains only in-frame clones and omits some. Among about 44,000 clones listed, less than 90% were seen once. The chain has TRBV7-2 and TRBJ1-3, with 7 bases matching TRBD1. The receptor was isolated from an adult with an advanced solid tumor such as melanoma, head and neck, liver or kidney cancer. The starting material was CD4+ or CD8+ T cells sorted from blood, obtained in a trial of the OX40 agonist ivuxolimab. The CDR3 spells CASSAGTAGNTIYF. In DNA form, the CDR3 reads TGTGCCAGCAGCGCCGGGACAGCTGGAAACACCATATATTTT.